These 9 T cell receptor beta chains were all obtained from the same sample, sequenced in a study of control samples from healthy donors and cancer patients (TCRdb year 2020). Preparation of the library involved the immunoSEQ multiplex PCR assay. Here the immuneACCESS table is served through TCRdb, limited to in-frame sequences with V and J called. Missing clones are a known gap in these copies; in checked studies unresolved V genes cover under half, and the rest lacks a known reason. The sample includes approximately 97,000 clones, with around four fifths observed a single time. The ten largest clones represent 15% to 20% of the sample. The source material was blood. The receptors were sampled from a young man in good health.

This sequence joins TRBV6-5 and TRBJ1-5; D is possibly TRBD1 (6 bases). Per germline, CDR1 MNHEY and CDR2 SVGAGI. The CDR3 consists of 13 residues. Deletions cut 10 bases from V and 7 bases from J, with 17 bases between. The CDR3 spells CATNQGGGQPQHF. The CDR3, as DNA: TGTGCCACCAACCAAGGGGGGGGCCAGCCCCAGCATTTT.

The chain is built from TRBV5-1 and TRBJ2-3; the D is unclear. The CDR3 extends over 14 amino acids. V lost 2 bases and J 1 base, leaving 8 bases between the germline ends. The germline V gene has CDR1 SGHRS and CDR2 YFSETQ. CDR3 residues: CASSFAQRTDTQYF. The CDR3 DNA reads TGCGCCAGCAGCTTTGCACAGCGCACAGATACGCAGTATTTT.

The chain employs TRBV7-9 and TRBJ1-1; tentative D call: TRBD1 (6 bases). Looked up from germline, CDR1 is SEHNR and CDR2 is FQNEAQ (reference sequence). V lost 2 bases and J 1 base, leaving 8 bases between the germline ends. The CDR3 is made up of 14 amino acids. CDR3 residues: CASSLRQANTEAFF. The CDR3 region has the DNA TGTGCCAGCAGCTTACGACAGGCGAACACTGAAGCTTTCTTT.

The J gene is TRBJ2-7, the V gene TRBV3-1 (or the pseudogene TRBV3-2); 9 bases fit TRBD1. The CDR3 has 15 amino acids. V gave up 0 bases and J gave up 7 bases; unmatched junction bases: 7. In germline, CDR1 is LGHDT, CDR2 YNNKEL (reference sequence). The CDR3 region has the DNA TGTGCCAGCAGCCAAGATTTTGGACAGGGGAGGGAGCAGTACTTC. Protein: CASSQDFGQGREQYF.

The J gene is TRBJ2-7, the V gene TRBV7-8, with D possibly TRBD1 on 6 matching bases. V gave up 5 bases and J gave up 7 bases, with 24 bases separating them. Looked up from germline, CDR1 is SGHVS and CDR2 is FQNEAQ. The CDR3 covers 16 residues. The DNA for the CDR3 is TGTGCCAGCAGCATCTGGATGGGAACAGGGACGTCTGAGCAGTACTTC. The encoded protein is CASSIWMGTGTSEQYF. The full variable domain, completed using reference TRBV7-8 and TRBJ2-7, is GAGVSQSPRYKVAKRGQDVALRCDPISGHVSLFWYQQALGQGPEFLTYFQNEAQLDKSGLPSDRFFAERPEGSVSTLKIQRTQQEDSAVYLCASSIWMGTGTSEQYFGPGTRLTVT.

V usage is TRBV10-2 and J usage is TRBJ2-2; tentatively, D is TRBD1 (5 bases). The V and J ends lost 5 bases and 3 bases respectively, with 10 bases between them. Looked up from germline, CDR1 is WSHSY and CDR2 is SAAADI. The CDR3 totals 14 residues. CDR3 residues: CASSTIGDTGELFF. The DNA of the CDR3 is TGCGCCAGCAGTACCATAGGGGACACCGGGGAGCTGTTTTTT.

The V gene is TRBV2, the J gene TRBJ2-2; a weak D match, TRBD2 (7 bases). Trimming removed 0 bases from V and 5 bases from J, with 13 bases in between. The CDR3 totals 16 residues. Germline loops: CDR1 SNHLY, CDR2 FYNNEI. The CDR3 coding sequence is TGTGCCAGCAGTGAAGCCCGGGGGGCAGGAACCGGGGAGCTGTTTTTT. It yields the protein CASSEARGAGTGELFF.

The V gene is TRBV18, the J gene TRBJ2-7; D not certain. V was pared by 2 bases and J by 1 base, with 12 bases between. The V gene's germline CDR1 is KGHSH and CDR2 LQKENI. The CDR3 has 15 residues. CDR3 sequence reads: CASSPTSQLSYEQYF. The CDR3 DNA reads TGTGCCAGCTCACCAACATCACAATTGTCCTACGAGCAGTACTTC. Using reference TRBV18 and TRBJ2-7 for the parts outside the CDR3, the full variable domain is NAGVMQNPRHLVRRRGQEARLRCSPMKGHSHVYWYRQLPEEGLKFMVYLQKENIIDESGMPKERFSAEFPKEGPSILRIQQVVRGDSAAYFCASSPTSQLSYEQYFGPGTRLTVT.

The sample holds one count of this clone. V and J are TRBV9 and TRBJ2-5; 8 nucleotides align to TRBD2. Germline lookup yields CDR1 SGDLS and CDR2 YYNGEE. The CDR3 sequence is 15 residues long. The junction had 4 bases not matched to a gene; V was cut back by 2 bases and J by 1 base. For the CDR3, the DNA is TGTGCCAGCAGCGTGGGCGGGGGGCCCCAAGAGACCCAGTACTTC. It specifies CASSVGGGPQETQYF.